This T cell receptor (beta chain) was obtained from a study of blood T cells in healthy people across ages. This clonotype turned up a few times. V lost 4 bases, J lost 5 bases, and 16 bases lay in between. CDR1 SGHDT and CDR2 YYEEEE come from the germline V gene. The CDR3 runs to 16 residues. Primed by a sample-barcoded 5' primer and a J-beta primer mix, a second PCR proceeded for about 6 to 12 cycles. One entry per CDR3 protein, called by TCRdb with MiXCR from the 5' RACE reads. This repertoire shows 600,000 or so distinct CDR3 sequences, approximately 30% found once; its top ten account for 15% to 18%.

The V call is TRBV5-6, the J call TRBJ1-6; TRBD1 is a possible D gene (6 bases). The sequencing input was blood. The source is a woman older than 75 in good health. CDR3 loop: CASSLDRPYDNSPLHF. CDR3 sequence (DNA): TGTGCCAGCAGCCTTGACAGGCCCTATGATAATTCACCCCTCCACTTT. Variable domain in full (rest from reference TRBV5-6 and TRBJ1-6): DAGVTQSPTHLIKTRGQQVTLRCSPKSGHDTVSWYQQALGQGPQFIFQYYEEEERQRGNFPDRFSGHQFPNYSSELNVNALLLGDSALYLCASSLDRPYDNSPLHFGNGTRLTVT.